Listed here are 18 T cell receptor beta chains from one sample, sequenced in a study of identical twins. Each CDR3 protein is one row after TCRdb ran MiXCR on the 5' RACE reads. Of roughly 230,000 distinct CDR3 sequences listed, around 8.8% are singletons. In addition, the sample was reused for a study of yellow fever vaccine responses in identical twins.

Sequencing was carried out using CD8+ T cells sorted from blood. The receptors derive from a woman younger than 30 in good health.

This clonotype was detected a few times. CDR3 bases: TGTGCCAGCAGCCCCTTCGGAACAGATACGCAGTATTTT. This codes for CASSPFGTDTQYF. V usage is TRBV7-9 and J usage is TRBJ2-3; D is ambiguous. The V gene's germline CDR1 is SEHNR and CDR2 FQNEAQ (reference sequence). Trimming took off 5 bases at V and 3 bases at J, with 9 bases between the two ends. The CDR3 sequence is 13 residues long.

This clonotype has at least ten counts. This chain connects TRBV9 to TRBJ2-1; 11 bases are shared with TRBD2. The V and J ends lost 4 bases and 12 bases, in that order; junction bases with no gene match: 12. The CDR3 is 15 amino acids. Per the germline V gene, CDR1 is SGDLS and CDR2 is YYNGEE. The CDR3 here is CASSISGLAVGGQFF. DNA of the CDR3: TGTGCCAGCAGCATCTCGGGACTAGCGGTTGGGGGGCAGTTCTTC. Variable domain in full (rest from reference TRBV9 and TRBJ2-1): DSGVTQTPKHLITATGQRVTLRCSPRSGDLSVYWYQQSLDQGLQFLIQYYNGEERAKGNILERFSAQQFPDLHSELNLSSLELGDSALYFCASSISGLAVGGQFFGPGTRLTVL.

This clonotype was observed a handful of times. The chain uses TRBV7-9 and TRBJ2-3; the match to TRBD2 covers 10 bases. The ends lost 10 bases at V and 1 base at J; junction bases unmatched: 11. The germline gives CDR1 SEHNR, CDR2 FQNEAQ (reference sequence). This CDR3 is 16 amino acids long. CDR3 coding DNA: TGTGCCACCTCCCTAACCGGGACTAGCGGCACAGATACGCAGTATTTT. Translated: CATSLTGTSGTDTQYF.

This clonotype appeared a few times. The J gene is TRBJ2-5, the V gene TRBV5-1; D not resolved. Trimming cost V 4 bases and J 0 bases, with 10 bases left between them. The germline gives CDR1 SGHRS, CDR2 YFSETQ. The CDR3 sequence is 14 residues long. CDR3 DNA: TGCGCCAGCAGCGAAGCCTTGTACCAAGAGACCCAGTACTTC. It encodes CASSEALYQETQYF.

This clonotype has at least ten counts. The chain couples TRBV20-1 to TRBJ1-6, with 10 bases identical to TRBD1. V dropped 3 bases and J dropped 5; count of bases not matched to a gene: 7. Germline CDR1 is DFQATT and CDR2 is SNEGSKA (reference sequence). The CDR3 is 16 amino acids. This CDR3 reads CSARGTGEDHNSPLHF. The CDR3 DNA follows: TGCAGTGCTAGGGGGACAGGGGAGGATCATAATTCACCCCTCCACTTT.

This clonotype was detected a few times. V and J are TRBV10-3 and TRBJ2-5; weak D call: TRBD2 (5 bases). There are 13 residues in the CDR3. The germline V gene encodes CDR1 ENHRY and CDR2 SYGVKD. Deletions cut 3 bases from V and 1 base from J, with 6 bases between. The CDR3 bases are TGTGCCATCAGTGATCTAGCCCAAGAGACCCAGTACTTC. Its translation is CAISDLAQETQYF.

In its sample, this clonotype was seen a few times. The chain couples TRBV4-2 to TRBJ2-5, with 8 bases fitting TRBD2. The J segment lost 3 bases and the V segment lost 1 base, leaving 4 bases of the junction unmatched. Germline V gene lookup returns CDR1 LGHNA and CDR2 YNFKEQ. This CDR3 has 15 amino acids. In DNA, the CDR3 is TGTGCCAGCAGCCAAGGGAACGGGGGGGAAGAGACCCAGTACTTC. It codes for CASSQGNGGEETQYF.

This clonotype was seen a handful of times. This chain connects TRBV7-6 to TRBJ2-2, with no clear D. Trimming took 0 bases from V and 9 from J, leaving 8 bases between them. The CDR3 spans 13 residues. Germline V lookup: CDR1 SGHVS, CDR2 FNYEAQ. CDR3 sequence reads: CASSLAGLRELFF. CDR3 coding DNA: TGTGCCAGCAGCTTAGCAGGTTTAAGGGAGCTGTTTTTT.

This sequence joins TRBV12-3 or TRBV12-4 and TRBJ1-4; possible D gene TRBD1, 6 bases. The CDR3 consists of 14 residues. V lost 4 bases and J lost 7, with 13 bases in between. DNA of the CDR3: TGTGCCAGCAGTTCCCGGGACATCCCTGAAAAACTGTTTTTT. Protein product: CASSSRDIPEKLFF.

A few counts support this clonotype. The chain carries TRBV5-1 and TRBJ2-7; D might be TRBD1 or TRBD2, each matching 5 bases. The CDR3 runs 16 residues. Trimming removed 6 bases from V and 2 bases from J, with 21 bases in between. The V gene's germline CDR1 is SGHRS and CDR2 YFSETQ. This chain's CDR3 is CASMSPDRDGTYEQYF. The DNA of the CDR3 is TGCGCCAGCATGTCTCCCGACCGGGACGGAACCTACGAGCAGTACTTC.

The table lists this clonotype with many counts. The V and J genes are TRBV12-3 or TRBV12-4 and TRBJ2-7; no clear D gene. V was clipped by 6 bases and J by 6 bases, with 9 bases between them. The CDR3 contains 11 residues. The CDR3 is CASSHGLEQYF. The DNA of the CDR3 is TGTGCCAGCAGCCACGGGCTCGAGCAGTACTTC.

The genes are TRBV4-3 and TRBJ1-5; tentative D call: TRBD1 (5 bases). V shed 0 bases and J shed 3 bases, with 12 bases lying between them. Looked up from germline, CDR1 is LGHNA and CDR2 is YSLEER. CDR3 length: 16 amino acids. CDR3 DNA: TGCGCCAGCAGCCAAGACGGGACGGACAACAATCAGCCCCAGCATTTT. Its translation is CASSQDGTDNNQPQHF.

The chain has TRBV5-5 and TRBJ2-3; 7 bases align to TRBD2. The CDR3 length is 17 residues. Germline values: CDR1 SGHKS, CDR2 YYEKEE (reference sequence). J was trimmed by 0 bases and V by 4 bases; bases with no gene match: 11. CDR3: CASSPRPSGESTDTQYF. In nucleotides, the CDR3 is TGTGCCAGCAGCCCCAGACCGAGCGGGGAAAGCACAGATACGCAGTATTTT.

The CDR3 nucleotides are TGCAGTGCTAGAAGCGACGGAACGAGCTCCTACGAGCAGTACTTC. Encoded protein: CSARSDGTSSYEQYF. This sequence joins TRBV20-1 and TRBJ2-7; no clear D. Trimming stripped 2 bases from V and 0 bases from J, with 14 bases between. Germline CDR1 and CDR2: DFQATT and SNEGSKA (reference sequence). This CDR3 has 15 amino acids.

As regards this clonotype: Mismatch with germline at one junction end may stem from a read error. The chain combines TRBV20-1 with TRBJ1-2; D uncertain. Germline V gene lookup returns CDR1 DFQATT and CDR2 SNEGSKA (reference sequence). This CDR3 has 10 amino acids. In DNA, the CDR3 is TGCAGTGCTAGAGGGGTTTGGTCGGACTTC. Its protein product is CSARGVWSDF.

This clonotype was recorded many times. The CDR3 loop reads CATSRDLQGTNSPLHF. CDR3 coding DNA: TGTGCCACCAGCAGAGATTTGCAGGGGACGAATTCACCCCTCCACTTT. The genes are TRBV15 and TRBJ1-6; TRBD1 might be the D (6 bases). The CDR3 loop spans 16 amino acids. Trimming removed 0 bases from V and 7 bases from J, with 13 bases in between. The germline V gene encodes CDR1 LNHNV and CDR2 YYDKDF (reference sequence).

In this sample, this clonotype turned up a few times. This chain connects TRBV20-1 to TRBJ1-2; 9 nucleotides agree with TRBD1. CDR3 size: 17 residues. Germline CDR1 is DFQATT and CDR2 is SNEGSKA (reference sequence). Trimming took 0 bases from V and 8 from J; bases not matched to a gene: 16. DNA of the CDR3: TGCAGTGCTAGAGATGTCCGCGTGTGGGACAGGGTCCAGGGCTACACCTTC. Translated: CSARDVRVWDRVQGYTF.

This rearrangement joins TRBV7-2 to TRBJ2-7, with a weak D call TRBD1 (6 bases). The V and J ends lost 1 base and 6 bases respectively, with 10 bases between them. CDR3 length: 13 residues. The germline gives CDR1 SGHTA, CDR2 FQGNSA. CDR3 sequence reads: CASSLGWGPEQYF. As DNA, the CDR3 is TGTGCCAGCAGCTTAGGATGGGGGCCCGAGCAGTACTTC. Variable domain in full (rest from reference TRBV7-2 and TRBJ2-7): GAGVSQSPSNKVTEKGKDVELRCDPISGHTALYWYRQSLGQGLEFLIYFQGNSAPDKSGLPSDRFSAERTGGSVSTLTIQRTQQEDSAVYLCASSLGWGPEQYFGPGTRLTVT.